The next 30 T cell receptor beta chains were all read from a single sample in a study of breast tumors, draining lymph nodes, adjacent tissues. Axillary draining lymph nodes of breast cancer patients supplied the node samples. TCRdb called the multiplex PCR reads again in MiXCR, with one record for every CDR3 protein. The repertoire has 85,000 to 130,000 distinct CDR3 sequences, 21% of them found once; the top ten carry 1% to 1.5%. Input material: axillary lymph node tissue. The receptors were sampled from a female donor with breast cancer. Some clones in this sample may be carry-over from other donors' samples.

The CDR3 DNA reads TGTGCCAGCAGCTTGGGGCAGCGCTTGAACACCATATATTTT. Amino acids: CASSLGQRLNTIYF. The J gene is TRBJ1-3, the V gene TRBV5-6; no reliable D call. The CDR3 sequence is 14 residues long. V lost 0 bases, J lost 7 bases, and 11 bases lay in between. Germline CDR1 and CDR2: SGHDT and YYEEEE.

This clonotype came up once. The genes are TRBV30 and TRBJ1-2; 8 bases are a match to TRBD1. V shed 4 bases, J shed 6 bases, and the junction held 13 bases outside the gene matches. Germline CDR1 and CDR2: GTSNPN and SVGIG (reference sequence). The CDR3 covers 15 residues. CDR3 amino acids: CAWNRQGWVKNGYTF. In DNA, the CDR3 is TGTGCCTGGAACCGACAGGGGTGGGTTAAGAATGGCTACACCTTC.

This clonotype has at least ten counts. The gene calls are TRBV20-1 and TRBJ2-7; 8 bases are shared with TRBD1. Trimming at V came to 5 bases and at J to 6 bases, leaving 6 bases not matched to a gene. In germline, CDR1 is DFQATT, CDR2 SNEGSKA (reference sequence). CDR3 length: 12 residues. The CDR3 coding sequence is TGCAGTGCTCGGGACAGGTTGGCCGAGCAGTACTTC. This sequence encodes CSARDRLAEQYF.

This clonotype was found many times. J is TRBJ2-1 and V is TRBV9; TRBD2 matches 9 bases. CDR3 size: 16 residues. Germline assignment: CDR1 SGDLS and CDR2 YYNGEE. J gave up 3 bases and V 4 bases, and 8 bases lay outside the gene matches. The CDR3 protein is CASSRRTSENYNEQFF. The CDR3 DNA reads as TGTGCCAGCAGCCGGAGGACTAGCGAAAACTACAATGAGCAGTTCTTC. The full variable domain, with the rest looked up from reference TRBV9 and TRBJ2-1, is DSGVTQTPKHLITATGQRVTLRCSPRSGDLSVYWYQQSLDQGLQFLIQYYNGEERAKGNILERFSAQQFPDLHSELNLSSLELGDSALYFCASSRRTSENYNEQFFGPGTRLTVL.

The J gene is TRBJ2-2, the V gene TRBV18; D uncertain. The CDR3 runs to 13 residues. Per germline, CDR1 KGHSH and CDR2 LQKENI. Trimming cost V 2 bases and J 9 bases, with 10 bases left between them. CDR3 loop: CASSPFVGRELFF. CDR3 nucleotide sequence: TGTGCCAGCTCACCATTCGTAGGCCGGGAGCTGTTTTTT.

This clonotype was observed at least ten times. The chain joins TRBV11-3 to TRBJ2-1; 7 bases are shared with TRBD1. The germline V gene has CDR1 SGHNT and CDR2 YENEEA. J was trimmed by 2 bases and V by 3 bases; bases with no gene match: 4. The CDR3 is 15 residues long. The CDR3 here is CASSFDRDPYNEQFF. CDR3 coding DNA: TGTGCCAGCAGCTTCGACAGGGACCCCTACAATGAGCAGTTCTTC.

This clonotype was seen repeatedly, ten times or more. The J gene is TRBJ2-3, the V gene TRBV5-1; the match to TRBD1 covers 7 bases. Unmatched junction bases numbered 4, after V lost 7 bases and J lost 2 bases. Germline V gene data show CDR1 as SGHRS and CDR2 as YFSETQ. The CDR3 contains 13 residues. The CDR3 DNA sequence: TGCGCCAGCCAGGACAGGTTCACAGATACGCAGTATTTT. Protein product: CASQDRFTDTQYF. The full variable domain, completed using reference TRBV5-1 and TRBJ2-3, is KAGVTQTPRYLIKTRGQQVTLSCSPISGHRSVSWYQQTPGQGLQFLFEYFSETQRNKGNFPGRFSGRQFSNSRSEMNVSTLELGDSALYLCASQDRFTDTQYFGPGTRLTVL.

At least ten counts were recorded for this clonotype. The J gene is TRBJ1-2, the V gene TRBV5-1; D gene uncertain. Looked up from germline, CDR1 is SGHRS and CDR2 is YFSETQ. The CDR3 consists of 14 residues. The ends were cut back, 2 bases at V and 3 bases at J, with 11 bases in the middle. The CDR3 DNA is TGCGCCAGCAGCTTCTCAGATCCTCACTATGGCTACACCTTC. Its protein is CASSFSDPHYGYTF.

Regarding this clonotype: This may arise from a read error, as a much more abundant clone is one base away. The chain is built from TRBV2 and TRBJ1-4; the D gene is possibly TRBD1 (5 bases). Trimming left V 6 bases short and J 12 bases short, with 14 bases between. This CDR3 is 12 amino acids long. The germline CDR1 and CDR2 sequences are SNHLY and FYNNEI. CDR3 region: CASRLGRVELFF. The CDR3 coding sequence is TGTGCCAGCAGGTTGGGCAGGGTAGAACTGTTTTTT.

V and J are TRBV28 and TRBJ2-1; 9 bases align to TRBD1. The CDR3 sequence is 14 residues long. Germline V CDR1 and CDR2: MDHEN, SYDVKM. V shed 8 bases and J 2 bases; nucleotides not matched to a gene: 4. This chain's CDR3 is CASRTGGAYNEQFF. As DNA, the CDR3 is TGTGCCAGCCGAACAGGGGGCGCCTACAATGAGCAGTTCTTC.

This clonotype came up many times. The CDR3 region is CAIQISREGGNQPQHF. Written as DNA, the CDR3 is TGTGCCATACAAATTAGTAGGGAGGGGGGTAATCAGCCCCAGCATTTT. The chain couples TRBV6-1 to TRBJ1-5, with D perhaps TRBD1 (6 bases). The V and J ends lost 10 bases and 4 bases respectively, with 23 bases between them. The CDR3 consists of 16 residues. The germline V gene encodes CDR1 MNHNS and CDR2 SASEGT.

This clonotype came up many times. This chain links TRBV5-4 with TRBJ1-3, with D possibly being TRBD1 (5 bases). CDR1 and CDR2 (germline): SGHNT, YYREEE (reference sequence). V lost 1 base and J lost 4, with 12 bases in between. The CDR3 sequence is 15 residues long. The CDR3 DNA reads as TGTGCCAGCAGCTTGAGTAGGGGCAGAGGAAACACCATATATTTT. Translation: CASSLSRGRGNTIYF.

V is TRBV20-1 and J is TRBJ2-3; tentatively, D is TRBD1 (5 bases). Trimming stripped 3 bases from V and 6 bases from J, with 16 bases between. The CDR3 totals 14 residues. The germline CDR1 and CDR2 sequences are DFQATT and SNEGSKA (reference sequence). The CDR3 reads CSASRTPQADTQYF. For the CDR3, the DNA is TGCAGTGCTAGCCGCACACCACAGGCGGATACGCAGTATTTT.

Concerning this clonotype itself: This may arise from a read error, as a much more abundant clone is one base away. The J gene is TRBJ1-4, the V gene TRBV12-3 or TRBV12-4, with D tentatively TRBD1 (5 bases). The CDR3 is made up of 13 amino acids. The V end lost 4 bases, the J end lost 8 bases, and 11 bases lay between the germline ends. CDR3 sequence: CASSSGEREKLFF. The CDR3 DNA follows: TGTGCCAGCAGTTCGGGGGAAAGAGAAAAACTGTTTTTT.

This clonotype was seen once. This sequence joins TRBV4-2 and TRBJ1-1; the D is unclear. The CDR3 is 15 amino acids. Germline CDR1 and CDR2: LGHNA and YNFKEQ. V was pared by 0 bases and J by 3 bases, with 11 bases between. DNA of the CDR3: TGTGCCAGCAGCCAAGATGGCAGTGATTACACTGAAGCTTTCTTT. Amino acids: CASSQDGSDYTEAFF.

This clonotype was seen at least ten times. The V and J genes are TRBV19 and TRBJ1-2; possible D gene TRBD1, 6 bases. CDR3 length equals 14 residues. V was pared by 3 bases and J by 2 bases, with 10 bases between. Looked up from germline, CDR1 is LNHDA and CDR2 is SQIVND (reference sequence). The CDR3 DNA sequence: TGTGCCAGTAGTATTACAGGGCGAAACTATGGCTACACCTTC. It encodes CASSITGRNYGYTF.

Remarks on this clonotype: A much larger clone is a single base away; this may be a read error. The rearrangement links TRBV30 to TRBJ1-4; the D is unclear. Germline lookup yields CDR1 GTSNPN and CDR2 SVGIG (reference sequence). The CDR3 contains 12 residues. CDR3: CAWTGNDEKPFF. Here the CDR3 DNA reads TGTGCCTGGACGGGGAACGATGAAAAACCGTTTTTT.

Ten or more counts support this clonotype. The J gene is TRBJ2-7, the V gene TRBV11-2; D is possibly TRBD2 (5 bases). CDR1 SGHAT and CDR2 FQNNGV come from the germline V gene. The CDR3 covers 14 residues. V was trimmed by 5 bases and J by 2 bases, leaving 13 bases between them. CDR3 sequence (DNA): TGTGCCAGCAGCGACAACGGGGTCCCCTACGAGCAGTACTTC. It encodes CASSDNGVPYEQYF.

The CDR3 reads CASSTTGFGNLGNQPQHF. The CDR3 nucleotides are TGTGCCAGCAGCACGACAGGGTTTGGAAACCTTGGCAATCAGCCCCAGCATTTT. The chain carries TRBV28 and TRBJ1-5; TRBD1 agrees at 7 bases. The germline V gene encodes CDR1 MDHEN and CDR2 SYDVKM. Trimming at V came to 6 bases and at J to 2 bases, leaving 16 bases not matched to a gene. CDR3 length equals 18 residues.

This clonotype was seen many times. This rearrangement joins TRBV5-5 to TRBJ2-7; no clear D gene. Trimming took 0 bases from V and 2 from J, leaving 9 bases between them. The length of the CDR3 is 14 residues. The germline CDR1 and CDR2 sequences are SGHKS and YYEKEE (reference sequence). CDR3 protein: CASSLGSMTYEQYF. The DNA for the CDR3 is TGTGCCAGCAGCTTGGGGTCCATGACCTACGAGCAGTACTTC.

In this sample, this clonotype turned up a few times. This chain links TRBV28 with TRBJ1-6; D might be TRBD1 (5 bases). Trimming removed 4 bases at V and 11 bases at J, with 6 bases between. The CDR3 is 11 residues long. Germline V gives CDR1 MDHEN, CDR2 SYDVKM. CDR3 bases: TGTGCCAGCAGTTCGGGGGCACCCCTCCACTTT. It is translated as CASSSGAPLHF.

This clonotype was counted many times. This chain links TRBV10-3 with TRBJ1-2; 7 bases are shared with TRBD1. With 0 bases clipped from V and 4 bases from J, the junction kept 2 bases outside the gene matches. Germline V gene lookup returns CDR1 ENHRY and CDR2 SYGVKD. This CDR3 spans 14 amino acids. For the CDR3, the DNA is TGTGCCATCAGTGAGTCAGGGGGCGGCTATGGCTACACCTTC. Amino acid sequence: CAISESGGGYGYTF.

V is TRBV6-2 or TRBV6-3 and J is TRBJ2-2; the match to TRBD2 covers 10 bases. The germline gives CDR1 MNHEY, CDR2 SVGEGT. V dropped 2 bases and J dropped 6; count of bases not matched to a gene: 6. This CDR3 spans 16 amino acids. The CDR3 protein is CASSYSSGRRSGELFF. CDR3 sequence (DNA): TGTGCCAGCAGTTACAGTAGCGGGAGGAGGTCCGGGGAGCTGTTTTTT.

The chain couples TRBV19 to TRBJ2-2; D is perhaps TRBD2 (5 bases). Germline CDR1 and CDR2: LNHDA and SQIVND (reference sequence). Trimming took off 3 bases at V and 6 bases at J, with 11 bases between the two ends. This CDR3 contains 14 residues. CDR3 nucleotides: TGTGCCAGTAGTATCCGGGATGGGTCCGGGGAGCTGTTTTTT. As protein: CASSIRDGSGELFF.

This clonotype was observed many times. This chain joins TRBV5-4 and TRBJ2-1, with D perhaps assigned TRBD1 or TRBD2 (6 bases each). Trimming removed 0 bases from V and 9 bases from J, with 10 bases in between. Germline CDR1 is SGHNT and CDR2 is YYREEE (reference sequence). The length of the CDR3 is 13 residues. CDR3 nucleotides: TGTGCCAGCAGCTTGGGGGGGGCGGGTGAGCAGTTCTTC. Translated, it gives CASSLGGAGEQFF.

The chain uses TRBV18 and TRBJ1-5, with D perhaps matching TRBD1 (5 bases). Trimming left V 2 bases short and J 4 bases short, with 12 bases between. CDR1 is KGHSH, CDR2 LQKENI, per germline. This CDR3 is 15 amino acids long. The CDR3 sequence: CASSPDSGYNQPQHF. CDR3 nucleotides: TGTGCCAGCTCACCAGACAGTGGGTATAATCAGCCCCAGCATTTT.

This clonotype was recorded at least ten times. The V call is TRBV4-1, the J call TRBJ2-7, with a tentative D call TRBD1 (6 bases). Germline V gene lookup returns CDR1 MGHRA and CDR2 YSYEKL. Trimming left V 4 bases short and J 7 bases short, with 20 bases between. There are 15 residues in the CDR3. CDR3 amino acids: CASSPGGGGATEQYF. The CDR3 region has the DNA TGCGCCAGCAGCCCTGGTGGGGGCGGAGCTACAGAGCAGTACTTC.

This clonotype was detected ten times or more. The V call is TRBV9, the J call TRBJ2-1, with 10 bases lining up with TRBD2. Trimming at V came to 0 bases and at J to 4 bases, leaving 4 bases not matched to a gene. The CDR3 sequence is 16 residues long. Germline loops: CDR1 SGDLS, CDR2 YYNGEE. The CDR3 region is CASSVEATSGYNEQFF. In DNA, the CDR3 is TGTGCCAGCAGCGTAGAGGCGACTAGCGGGTACAATGAGCAGTTCTTC.

In this sample, this clonotype turned up many times. The chain links TRBV4-1 to TRBJ1-2; tentatively, D is TRBD1 (5 bases). The V end was cut by 1 base, the J end by 8 bases, with 14 bases between. Germline-derived CDR1 and CDR2 are MGHRA and YSYEKL. The CDR3 runs to 14 residues. The CDR3 DNA reads TGCGCCAGCAGCCAAGTTAGGCCGGGGGGAGGCTACACCTTC. It is translated as CASSQVRPGGGYTF.

This clonotype appeared many times. This chain links TRBV20-1 with TRBJ2-1; D is unclear. CDR3 size: 13 residues. V gave up 3 bases and J gave up 0 bases, with 6 bases separating them. Germline CDR1 is DFQATT and CDR2 is SNEGSKA (reference sequence). CDR3 DNA: TGCAGTGCTAGGGGCGACTCCTACAATGAGCAGTTCTTC. It encodes CSARGDSYNEQFF.